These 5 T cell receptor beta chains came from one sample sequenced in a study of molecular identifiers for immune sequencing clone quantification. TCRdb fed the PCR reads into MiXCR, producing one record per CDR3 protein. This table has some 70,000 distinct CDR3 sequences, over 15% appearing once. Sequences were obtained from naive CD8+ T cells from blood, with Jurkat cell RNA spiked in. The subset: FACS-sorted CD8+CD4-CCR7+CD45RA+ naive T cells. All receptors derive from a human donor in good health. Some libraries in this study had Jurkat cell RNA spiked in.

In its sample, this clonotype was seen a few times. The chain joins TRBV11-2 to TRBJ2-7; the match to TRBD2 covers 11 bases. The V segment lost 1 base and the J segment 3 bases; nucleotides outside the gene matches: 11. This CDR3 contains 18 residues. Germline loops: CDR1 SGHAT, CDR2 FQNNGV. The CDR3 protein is CASSLGPLLAGDSYEQYF. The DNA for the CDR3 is TGTGCCAGCAGCTTAGGTCCTCTACTAGCGGGAGATAGCTACGAGCAGTACTTC.

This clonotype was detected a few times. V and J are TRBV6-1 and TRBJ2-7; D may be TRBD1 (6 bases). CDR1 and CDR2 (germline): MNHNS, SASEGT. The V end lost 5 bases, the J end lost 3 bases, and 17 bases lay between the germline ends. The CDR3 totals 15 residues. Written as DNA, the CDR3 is TGTGCCAGCAGTCAAAGTCCGACAGGTCGCTACGAGCAGTACTTC. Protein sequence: CASSQSPTGRYEQYF.

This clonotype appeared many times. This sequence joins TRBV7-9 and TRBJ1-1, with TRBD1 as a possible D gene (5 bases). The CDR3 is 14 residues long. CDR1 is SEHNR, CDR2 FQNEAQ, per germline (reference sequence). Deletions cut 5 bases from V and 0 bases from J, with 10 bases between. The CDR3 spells CASSPDSLNTEAFF. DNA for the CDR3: TGTGCCAGCAGCCCCGACAGCTTGAACACTGAAGCTTTCTTT.

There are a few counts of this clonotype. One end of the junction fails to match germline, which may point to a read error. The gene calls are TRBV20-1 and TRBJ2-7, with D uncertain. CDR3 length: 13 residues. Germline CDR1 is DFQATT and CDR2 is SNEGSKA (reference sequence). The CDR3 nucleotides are TGCAGTGCTAGAGATAGCAGCGCCTACGGGCAGTACTTC. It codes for CSARDSSAYGQYF.

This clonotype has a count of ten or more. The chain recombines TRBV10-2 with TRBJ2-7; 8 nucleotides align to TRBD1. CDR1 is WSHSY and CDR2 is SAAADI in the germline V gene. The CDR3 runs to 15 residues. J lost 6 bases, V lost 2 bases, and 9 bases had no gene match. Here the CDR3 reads CASSEPRTGIVEQYF. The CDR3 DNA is TGCGCCAGCAGTGAGCCACGGACAGGGATCGTCGAGCAGTACTTC.